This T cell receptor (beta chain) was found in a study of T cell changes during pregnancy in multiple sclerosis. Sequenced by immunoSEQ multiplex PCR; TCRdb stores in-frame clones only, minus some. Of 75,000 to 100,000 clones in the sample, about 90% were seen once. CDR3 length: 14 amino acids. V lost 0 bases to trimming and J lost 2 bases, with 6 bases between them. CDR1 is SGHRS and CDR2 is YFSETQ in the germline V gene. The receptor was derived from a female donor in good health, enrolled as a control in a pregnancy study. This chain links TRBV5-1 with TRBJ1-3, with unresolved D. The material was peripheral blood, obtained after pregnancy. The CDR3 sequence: CASSLGGPGNTIYF. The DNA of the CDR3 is TGCGCCAGCAGCTTGGGTGGCCCTGGAAACACCATATATTTT.